This T cell receptor beta chain was sequenced in a study of blood T cell repertoires in COVID-19. The CDR3 is 16 residues long. CDR1 is SGDLS, CDR2 YYNGEE, per germline. After removal of 0 bases from V and 8 bases from J, the junction contained 9 bases not matched to a gene. By proportion, this clone is medium-sized. The assay was immunoSEQ multiplex PCR, and TCRdb's table has in-frame clones only and misses some. The sample contains more than 20,000 clones, around three quarters of which appear only once. The sequence was obtained from a man in his sixties with active COVID-19. The rearrangement uses TRBV9 and TRBJ2-1, with 9 bases matching TRBD1. The sequenced material came from peripheral blood. The CDR3, as DNA: TGTGCCAGCAGCGTAGAACAGGGGGCGCTTTTTGATGAGCAGTTCTTC. The encoded protein is CASSVEQGALFDEQFF. Filled out from reference TRBV9 and TRBJ2-1, the complete variable domain reads DSGVTQTPKHLITATGQRVTLRCSPRSGDLSVYWYQQSLDQGLQFLIQYYNGEERAKGNILERFSAQQFPDLHSELNLSSLELGDSALYFCASSVEQGALFDEQFFGPGTRLTVL.